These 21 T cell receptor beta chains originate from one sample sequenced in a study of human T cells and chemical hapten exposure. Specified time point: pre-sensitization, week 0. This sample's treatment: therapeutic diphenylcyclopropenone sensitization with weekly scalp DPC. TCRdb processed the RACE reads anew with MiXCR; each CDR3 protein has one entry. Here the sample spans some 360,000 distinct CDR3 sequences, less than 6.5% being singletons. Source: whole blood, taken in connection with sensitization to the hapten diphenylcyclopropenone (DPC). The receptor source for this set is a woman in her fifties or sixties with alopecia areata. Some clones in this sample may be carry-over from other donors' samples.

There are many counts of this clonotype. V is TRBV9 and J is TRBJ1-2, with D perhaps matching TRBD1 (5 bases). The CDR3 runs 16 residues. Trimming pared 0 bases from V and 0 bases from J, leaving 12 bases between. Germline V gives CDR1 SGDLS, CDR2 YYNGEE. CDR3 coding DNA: TGTGCCAGCAGCGTAGCCCCTGAGGGACCTAACTATGGCTACACCTTC. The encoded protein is CASSVAPEGPNYGYTF.

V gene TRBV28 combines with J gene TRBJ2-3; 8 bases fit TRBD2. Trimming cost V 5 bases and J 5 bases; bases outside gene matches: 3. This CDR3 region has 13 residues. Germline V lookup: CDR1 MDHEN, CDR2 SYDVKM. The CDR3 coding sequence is TGTGCCAGCAGTAGCGGGAGCGAAGATACGCAGTATTTT. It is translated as CASSSGSEDTQYF.

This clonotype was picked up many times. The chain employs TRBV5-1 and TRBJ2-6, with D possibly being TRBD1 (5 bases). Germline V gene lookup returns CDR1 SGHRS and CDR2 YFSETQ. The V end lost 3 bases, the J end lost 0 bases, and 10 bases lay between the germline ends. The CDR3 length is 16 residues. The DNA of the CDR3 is TGCGCCAGCAGCTCCCCAGGGATCTCTGGGGCCAACGTCCTGACTTTC. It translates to CASSSPGISGANVLTF.

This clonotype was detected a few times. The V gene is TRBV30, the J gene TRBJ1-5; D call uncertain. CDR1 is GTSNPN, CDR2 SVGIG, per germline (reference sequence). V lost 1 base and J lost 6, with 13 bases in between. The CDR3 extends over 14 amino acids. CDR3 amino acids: CAWSARRGGQPQHF. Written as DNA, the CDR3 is TGTGCCTGGAGTGCGCGGCGAGGAGGTCAGCCCCAGCATTTT.

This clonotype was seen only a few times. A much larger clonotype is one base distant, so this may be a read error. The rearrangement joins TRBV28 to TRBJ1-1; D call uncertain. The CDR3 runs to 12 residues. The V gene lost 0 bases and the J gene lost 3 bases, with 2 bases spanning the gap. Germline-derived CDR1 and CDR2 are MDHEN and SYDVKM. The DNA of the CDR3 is TGTGCCAGCAGTTTATGGTACACTGAAGCTTTCTTT. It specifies CASSLWYTEAFF.

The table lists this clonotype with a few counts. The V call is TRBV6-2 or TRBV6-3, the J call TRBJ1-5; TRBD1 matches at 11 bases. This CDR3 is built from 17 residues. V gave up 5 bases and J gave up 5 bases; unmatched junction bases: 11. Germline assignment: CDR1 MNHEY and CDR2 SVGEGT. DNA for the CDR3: TGTGCCAGCAGTACCCGGGACAGGGGGTCGTCGGATCAGCCCCAGCATTTT. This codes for CASSTRDRGSSDQPQHF.

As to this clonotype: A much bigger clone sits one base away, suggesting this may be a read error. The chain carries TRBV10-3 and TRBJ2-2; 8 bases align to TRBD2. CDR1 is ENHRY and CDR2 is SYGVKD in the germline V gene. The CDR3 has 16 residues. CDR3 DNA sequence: TGTGCCATCAGTGAGGAGCGGGAGAGGAACACCGGGGTGCTGTTTTTT. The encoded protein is CAISEERERNTGVLFF.

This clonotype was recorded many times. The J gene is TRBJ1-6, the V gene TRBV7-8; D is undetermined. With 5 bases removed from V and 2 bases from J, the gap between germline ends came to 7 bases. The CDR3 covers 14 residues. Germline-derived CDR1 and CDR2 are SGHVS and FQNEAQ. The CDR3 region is CASSAGTYNSPLHF. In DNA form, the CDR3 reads TGTGCCAGCAGCGCCGGGACCTATAATTCACCCCTCCACTTT.

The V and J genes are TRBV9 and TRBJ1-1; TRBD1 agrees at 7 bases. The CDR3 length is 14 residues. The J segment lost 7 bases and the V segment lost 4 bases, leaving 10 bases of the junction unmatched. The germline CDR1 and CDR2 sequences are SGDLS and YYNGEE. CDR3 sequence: CASSPDGTVGEAFF. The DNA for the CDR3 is TGTGCCAGCAGCCCGGACGGGACAGTAGGTGAAGCTTTCTTT.

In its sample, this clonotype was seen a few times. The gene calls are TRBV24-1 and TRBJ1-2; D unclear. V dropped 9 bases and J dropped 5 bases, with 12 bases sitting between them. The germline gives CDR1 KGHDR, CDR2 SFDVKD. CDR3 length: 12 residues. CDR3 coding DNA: TGTGCCACCTCGCCGGGCGAGTATGGCTACACCTTC. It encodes CATSPGEYGYTF.

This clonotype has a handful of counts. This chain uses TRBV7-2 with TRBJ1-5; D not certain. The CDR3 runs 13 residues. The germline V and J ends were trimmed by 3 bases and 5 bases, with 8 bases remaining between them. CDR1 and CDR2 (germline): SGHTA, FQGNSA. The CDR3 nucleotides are TGTGCCAGCAGCTTTAGTCTAGATCAGCCCCAGCATTTT. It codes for CASSFSLDQPQHF. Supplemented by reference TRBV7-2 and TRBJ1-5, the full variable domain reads GAGVSQSPSNKVTEKGKDVELRCDPISGHTALYWYRQSLGQGLEFLIYFQGNSAPDKSGLPSDRFSAERTGGSVSTLTIQRTQQEDSAVYLCASSFSLDQPQHFGDGTRLSIL.

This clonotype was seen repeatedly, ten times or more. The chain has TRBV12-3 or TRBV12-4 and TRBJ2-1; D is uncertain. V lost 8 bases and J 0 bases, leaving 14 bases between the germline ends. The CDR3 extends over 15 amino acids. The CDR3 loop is CASLLDKTSYNEQFF. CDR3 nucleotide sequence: TGTGCCAGCCTTCTCGACAAGACCTCCTACAATGAGCAGTTCTTC.

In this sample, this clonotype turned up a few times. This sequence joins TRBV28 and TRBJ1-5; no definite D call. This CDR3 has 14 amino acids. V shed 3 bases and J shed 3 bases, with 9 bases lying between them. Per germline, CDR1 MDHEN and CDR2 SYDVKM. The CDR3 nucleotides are TGTGCCAGCAGTTTCCGGCAGATCAATCAGCCCCAGCATTTT. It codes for CASSFRQINQPQHF. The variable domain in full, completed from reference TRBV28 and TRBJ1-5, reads DVKVTQSSRYLVKRTGEKVFLECVQDMDHENMFWYRQDPGLGLRLIYFSYDVKMKEKGDIPEGYSVSREKKERFSLILESASTNQTSMYLCASSFRQINQPQHFGDGTRLSIL.

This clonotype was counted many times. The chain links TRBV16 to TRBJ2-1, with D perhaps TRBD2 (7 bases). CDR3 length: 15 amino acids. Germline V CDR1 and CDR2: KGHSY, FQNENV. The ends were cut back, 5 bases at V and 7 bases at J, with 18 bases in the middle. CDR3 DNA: TGTGCCAGCAGCAAAGGGGGGGAGAGAAAGAATGAGCAGTTCTTC. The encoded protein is CASSKGGERKNEQFF.

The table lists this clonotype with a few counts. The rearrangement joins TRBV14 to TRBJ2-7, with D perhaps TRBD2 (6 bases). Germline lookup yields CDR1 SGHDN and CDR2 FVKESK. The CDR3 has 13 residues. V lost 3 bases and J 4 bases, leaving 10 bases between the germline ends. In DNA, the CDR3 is TGTGCCAGCAGCCACGAGGCGGGGTACGAGCAGTACTTC. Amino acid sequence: CASSHEAGYEQYF.

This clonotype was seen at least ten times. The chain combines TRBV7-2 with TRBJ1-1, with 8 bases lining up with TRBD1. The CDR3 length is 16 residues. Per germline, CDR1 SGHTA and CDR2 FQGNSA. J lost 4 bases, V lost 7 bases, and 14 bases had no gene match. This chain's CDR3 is CASTPSAVRGLTEAFF. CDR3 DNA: TGTGCCAGCACCCCAAGCGCGGTCAGGGGGCTCACTGAAGCTTTCTTT.

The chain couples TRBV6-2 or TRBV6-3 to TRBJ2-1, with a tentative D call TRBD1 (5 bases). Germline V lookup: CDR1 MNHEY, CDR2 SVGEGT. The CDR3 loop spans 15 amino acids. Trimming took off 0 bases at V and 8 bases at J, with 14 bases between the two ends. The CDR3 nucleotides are TGTGCCAGCAGTTACTCGACAGCAGGCCCCTATGAGCAGTTCTTC. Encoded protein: CASSYSTAGPYEQFF.

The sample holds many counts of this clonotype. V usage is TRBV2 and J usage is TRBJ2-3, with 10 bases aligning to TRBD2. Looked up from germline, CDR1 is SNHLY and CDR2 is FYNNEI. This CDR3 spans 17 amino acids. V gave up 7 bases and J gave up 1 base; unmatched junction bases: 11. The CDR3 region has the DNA TGTGCCAGCAACCCCCCATCCGGGACTAGCGGCACAGATACGCAGTATTTT. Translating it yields CASNPPSGTSGTDTQYF.

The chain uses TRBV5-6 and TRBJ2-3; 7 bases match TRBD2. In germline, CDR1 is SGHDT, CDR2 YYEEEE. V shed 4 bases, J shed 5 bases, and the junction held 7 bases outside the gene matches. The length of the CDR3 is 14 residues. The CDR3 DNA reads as TGTGCCAGCAGCCCCCTCCCGGGGGGAGATACGCAGTATTTT. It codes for CASSPLPGGDTQYF.

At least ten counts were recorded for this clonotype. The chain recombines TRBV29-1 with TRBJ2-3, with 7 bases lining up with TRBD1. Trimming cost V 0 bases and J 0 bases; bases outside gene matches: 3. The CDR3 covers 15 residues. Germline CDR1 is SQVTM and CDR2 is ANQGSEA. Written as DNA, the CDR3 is TGCAGCGTTGAAGACGGGACAGTGAGCACAGATACGCAGTATTTT. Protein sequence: CSVEDGTVSTDTQYF.

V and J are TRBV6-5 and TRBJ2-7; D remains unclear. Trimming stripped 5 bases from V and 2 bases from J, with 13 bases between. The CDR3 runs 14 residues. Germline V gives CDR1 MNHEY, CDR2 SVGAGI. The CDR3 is CASSPNRAAYEQYF. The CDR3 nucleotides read TGTGCCAGCAGTCCTAATAGGGCCGCCTACGAGCAGTACTTC.